This T cell receptor beta chain is drawn from a study of CD8 T cells in ankylosing spondylitis. Findings and limits, study-wide: Prior work had noted some motif variants in reactive arthritis blood and synovial fluid. Blood from ankylosing spondylitis patients appeared to carry a characteristic roughly eight-variant TCR beta motif. Clones that were linked to disease were CD8+ and were relatively rare in peripheral blood. Significantly higher representation of disease-linked clones was reported for matched ankylosing spondylitis synovial fluid.

Making use of molecular barcodes, quantitative 5'-RACE generated TCR beta libraries. MiXCR, run by TCRdb on the 5' RACE reads, gives a single entry per CDR3 protein. The sample shows under 250,000 distinct CDR3 sequences, about 7% of them seen only once. Germline CDR1 LGHNA, CDR2 YNFKEQ. The V gene lost 3 bases and the J gene lost 1 base, with 7 bases spanning the gap. The CDR3 sequence is 14 residues long. This clonotype was counted many times. What it binds is unknown. This chain links TRBV4-2 with TRBJ1-5; possible D gene TRBD1, 5 bases. This clonotype was sampled from a male donor with ankylosing spondylitis. The sample comprised blood, either unsorted or a sorted T cell fraction (not recorded which). Here the CDR3 DNA reads TGTGCCAGCAGCCAGGGGACCAGCAATCAGCCCCAGCATTTT. Translation: CASSQGTSNQPQHF.